This TCR beta chain was captured in a study of T-cell reconstitution after alpha-beta-depleted transplantation in children. From germline, CDR1 is DFQATT and CDR2 SNEGSKA (reference sequence). Between the trimmed V and J ends, which lost 6 bases and 5 bases, there was a span of 7 bases. The length of the CDR3 is 11 residues. Study results and caveats: At the one-year point after transplant, T-cell counts and TCRbeta diversity were found to come mostly from T cells that had been newly produced. Some patients showed high day-60 TCRbeta diversity, which derived from surviving recipient T cells and thymic progenitors. In patients about two months after transplant, alpha-beta T cells reportedly arose from several hundred expanded graft clones.

The table lists this clonotype with a few counts. What it binds is unknown. This sample's TCRbeta library carried unique molecular identifier barcodes. TCRdb re-derived calls from the PCR reads in MiXCR, one entry per CDR3 protein. This sample has fewer than 750,000 distinct CDR3 sequences, with over 20% found just once. The sequence derives from a boy in the first two years of life with Wiskott-Aldrich syndrome, due to receive a stem cell transplant. This sequence joins TRBV20-1 and TRBJ2-2; D uncertain. The sequenced sample was PBMCs, obtained before TCRalphabeta/CD19-depleted stem cell transplant. CDR3 region: CSARKTGELFF. The CDR3 nucleotides are TGCAGTGCCCGGAAAACCGGGGAGCTGTTTTTT.